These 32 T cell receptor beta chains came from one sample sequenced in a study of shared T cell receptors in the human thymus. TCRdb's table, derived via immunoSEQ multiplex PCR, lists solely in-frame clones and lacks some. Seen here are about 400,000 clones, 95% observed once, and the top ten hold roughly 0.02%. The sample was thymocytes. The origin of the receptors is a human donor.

The CDR3 reads CAISLPPGLQETQYF. CDR3 nucleotide sequence: TGTGCCATCAGTCTCCCGCCGGGCCTACAAGAGACCCAGTACTTC. The chain recombines TRBV10-3 with TRBJ2-5; no clear D. Trimming shortened V by 5 bases and J by 2 bases, and 15 bases separated the two germline ends. The CDR3 is 15 residues long. In germline, CDR1 is ENHRY, CDR2 SYGVKD.

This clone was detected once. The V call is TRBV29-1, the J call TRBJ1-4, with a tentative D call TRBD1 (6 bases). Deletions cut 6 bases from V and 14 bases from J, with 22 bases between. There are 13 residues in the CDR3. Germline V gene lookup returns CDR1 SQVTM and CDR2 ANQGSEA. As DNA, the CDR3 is TGCAGCGTCCGAAACCCCGCAGGGACAAGGCTGTTTTTT. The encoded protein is CSVRNPAGTRLFF.

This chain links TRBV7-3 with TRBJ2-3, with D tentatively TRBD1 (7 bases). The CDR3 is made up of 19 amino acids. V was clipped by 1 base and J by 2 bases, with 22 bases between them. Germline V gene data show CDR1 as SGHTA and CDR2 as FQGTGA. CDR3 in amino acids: CASSLRGVDRVAPTDTQYF. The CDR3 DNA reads TGTGCCAGCAGCTTAAGGGGGGTAGACAGGGTTGCTCCCACAGATACGCAGTATTTT.

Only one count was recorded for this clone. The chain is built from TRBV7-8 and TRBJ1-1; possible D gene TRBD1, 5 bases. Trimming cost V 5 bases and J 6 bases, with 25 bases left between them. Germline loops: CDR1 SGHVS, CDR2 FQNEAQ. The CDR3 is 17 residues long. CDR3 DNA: TGTGCCAGCAGCACACAATCCGTACTGGGGGTTCGAGCTGAAGCTTTCTTT. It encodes CASSTQSVLGVRAEAFF.

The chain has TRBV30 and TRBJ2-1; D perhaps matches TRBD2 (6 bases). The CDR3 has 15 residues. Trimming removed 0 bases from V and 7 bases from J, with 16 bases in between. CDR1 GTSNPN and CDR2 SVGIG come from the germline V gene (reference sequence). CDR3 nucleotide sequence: TGTGCCTGGAGTGTACTGTCGGGGAGCGGGAATGAGCAGTTCTTC. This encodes CAWSVLSGSGNEQFF.

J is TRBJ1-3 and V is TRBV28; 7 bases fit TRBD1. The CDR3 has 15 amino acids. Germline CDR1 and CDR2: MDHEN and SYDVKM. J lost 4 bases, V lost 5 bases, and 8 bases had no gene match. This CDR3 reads CASSPEGADGNTIYF. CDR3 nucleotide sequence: TGTGCCAGCAGTCCAGAGGGGGCTGACGGAAACACCATATATTTT.

The CDR3 is CASSHRDILAKNIQYF. The CDR3, as DNA: TGTGCCAGCAGTCACAGGGACATCCTAGCCAAAAACATTCAGTACTTC. V is TRBV6-6 and J is TRBJ2-4, with D tentatively TRBD1 (6 bases). V was clipped by 5 bases and J by 0 bases, with 14 bases between them. The CDR3 runs to 16 residues. Looked up from germline, CDR1 is MNHNY and CDR2 is SVGAGI (reference sequence).

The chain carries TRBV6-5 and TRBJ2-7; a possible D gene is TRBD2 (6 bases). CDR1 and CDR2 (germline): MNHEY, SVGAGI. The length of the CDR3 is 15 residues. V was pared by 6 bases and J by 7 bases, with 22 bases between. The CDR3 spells CASRTLNRRGEEQYF. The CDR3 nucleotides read TGTGCCAGCAGGACCTTAAATCGGAGGGGCGAAGAGCAGTACTTC.

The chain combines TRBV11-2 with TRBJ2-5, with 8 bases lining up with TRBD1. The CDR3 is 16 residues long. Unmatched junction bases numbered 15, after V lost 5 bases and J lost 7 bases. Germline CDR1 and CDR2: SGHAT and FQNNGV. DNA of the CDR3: TGTGCCAGCAGCCACCGCCGGACAGGGCCACGGGGGACCCAGTACTTC. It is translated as CASSHRRTGPRGTQYF.

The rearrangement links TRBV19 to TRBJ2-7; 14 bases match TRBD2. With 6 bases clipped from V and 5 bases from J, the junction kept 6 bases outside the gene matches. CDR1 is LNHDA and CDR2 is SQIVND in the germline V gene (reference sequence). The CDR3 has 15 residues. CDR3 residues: CASRGTSGRRDEQYF. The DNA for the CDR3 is TGTGCCAGTAGGGGGACTAGCGGGAGACGCGACGAGCAGTACTTC.

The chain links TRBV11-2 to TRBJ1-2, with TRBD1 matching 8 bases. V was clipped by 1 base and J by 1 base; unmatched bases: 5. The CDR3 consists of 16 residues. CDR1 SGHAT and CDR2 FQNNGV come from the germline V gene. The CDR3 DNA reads TGTGCCAGCAGCTTAGGGACAGGGCGCCTTAACTATGGCTACACCTTC. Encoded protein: CASSLGTGRLNYGYTF.

The chain's CDR3 is CASSLRLSHEQYF. The DNA of the CDR3 is TGTGCCAGCAGTTTACGTCTTTCCCACGAGCAGTACTTC. V is TRBV28 and J is TRBJ2-7, with D uncertain. V was shortened by 2 bases and J by 5 bases, with 10 bases between the two germline ends. From germline, CDR1 is MDHEN and CDR2 SYDVKM. The CDR3 has 13 amino acids. Filled out from reference TRBV28 and TRBJ2-7, the complete variable domain reads DVKVTQSSRYLVKRTGEKVFLECVQDMDHENMFWYRQDPGLGLRLIYFSYDVKMKEKGDIPEGYSVSREKKERFSLILESASTNQTSMYLCASSLRLSHEQYFGPGTRLTVT.

The CDR3 spells CATSRGRGQGETGELFF. The CDR3 nucleotides are TGTGCCACCAGCAGAGGCCGGGGACAGGGGGAGACCGGGGAGCTGTTTTTT. This sequence joins TRBV15 and TRBJ2-2; 11 bases agree with TRBD1. Per the germline V gene, CDR1 is LNHNV and CDR2 is YYDKDF (reference sequence). CDR3 size: 17 residues. Germline trimming cut 1 base from V and 5 bases from J; bases unmatched to any gene: 6.

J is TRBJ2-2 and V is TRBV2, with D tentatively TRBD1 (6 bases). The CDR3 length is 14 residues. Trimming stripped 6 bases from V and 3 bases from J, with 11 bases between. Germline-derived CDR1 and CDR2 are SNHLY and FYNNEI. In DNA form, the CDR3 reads TGTGCCAGCAGGAACAGGGCTGACACCGGGGAGCTGTTTTTT. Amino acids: CASRNRADTGELFF.

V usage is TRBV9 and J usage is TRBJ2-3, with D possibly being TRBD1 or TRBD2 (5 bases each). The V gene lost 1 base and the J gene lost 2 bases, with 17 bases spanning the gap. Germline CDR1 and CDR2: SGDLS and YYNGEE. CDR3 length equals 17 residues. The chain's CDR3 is CASSVTRDPKVTDTQYF. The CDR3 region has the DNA TGTGCCAGCAGCGTAACACGGGACCCAAAAGTCACAGATACGCAGTATTTT.

The CDR3 sequence: CASSSRRSGSCNEQFF. The CDR3 DNA follows: TGTGCCAGCAGCTCCCGGAGGAGCGGGAGTTGTAATGAGCAGTTCTTC. The chain couples TRBV9 to TRBJ2-1, with 8 positions matching TRBD2. Germline loops: CDR1 SGDLS, CDR2 YYNGEE. J was trimmed by 7 bases and V by 4 bases; bases with no gene match: 13. This CDR3 has 16 amino acids. Full variable domain (missing parts from reference TRBV9 and TRBJ2-1): DSGVTQTPKHLITATGQRVTLRCSPRSGDLSVYWYQQSLDQGLQFLIQYYNGEERAKGNILERFSAQQFPDLHSELNLSSLELGDSALYFCASSSRRSGSCNEQFFGPGTRLTVL.

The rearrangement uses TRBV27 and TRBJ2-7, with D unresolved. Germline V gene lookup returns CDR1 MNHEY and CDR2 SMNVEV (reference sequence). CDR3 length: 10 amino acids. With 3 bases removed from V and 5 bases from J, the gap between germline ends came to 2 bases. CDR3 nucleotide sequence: TGTGCCAGCAGTTTCCACGAGCAGTACTTC. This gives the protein CASSFHEQYF.

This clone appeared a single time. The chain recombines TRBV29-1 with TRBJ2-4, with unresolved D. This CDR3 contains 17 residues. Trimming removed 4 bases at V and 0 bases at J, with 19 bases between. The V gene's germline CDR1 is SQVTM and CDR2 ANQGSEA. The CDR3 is CSVAVYQATPAKNIQYF. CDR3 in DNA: TGCAGCGTTGCCGTGTATCAAGCGACACCAGCCAAAAACATTCAGTACTTC.

The CDR3 sequence is CASSTGLVSFEQFF. The CDR3 coding sequence is TGTGCCAGCAGTACCGGACTAGTGTCGTTTGAGCAGTTCTTC. The V call is TRBV28, the J call TRBJ2-1; 7 positions match TRBD2. With V trimmed by 5 bases and J by 9 bases, 10 bases remained unmatched. CDR1 and CDR2 from the germline V gene are MDHEN and SYDVKM. This CDR3 region has 14 residues. The full variable domain, its missing parts supplied by reference TRBV28 and TRBJ2-1, is DVKVTQSSRYLVKRTGEKVFLECVQDMDHENMFWYRQDPGLGLRLIYFSYDVKMKEKGDIPEGYSVSREKKERFSLILESASTNQTSMYLCASSTGLVSFEQFFGPGTRLTVL.

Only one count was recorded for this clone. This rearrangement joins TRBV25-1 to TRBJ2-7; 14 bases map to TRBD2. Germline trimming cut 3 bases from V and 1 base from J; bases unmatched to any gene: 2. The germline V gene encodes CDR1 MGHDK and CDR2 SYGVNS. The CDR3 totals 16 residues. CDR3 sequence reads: CASSEGLAGESYEQYF. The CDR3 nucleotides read TGTGCCAGCAGTGAGGGACTAGCGGGAGAATCCTACGAGCAGTACTTC.

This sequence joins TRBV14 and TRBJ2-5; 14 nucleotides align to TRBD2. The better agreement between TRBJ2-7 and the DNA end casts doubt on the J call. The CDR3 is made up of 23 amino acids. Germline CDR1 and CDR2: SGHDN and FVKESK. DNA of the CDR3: TGTGCCAGCAGCCAAGAGGCTTTAGGGACTAGCGGGAGACGGCACCTGTACTCCTACGAGCAGTACTTC. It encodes CASSQEALGTSGRRHLYSYEQYF.

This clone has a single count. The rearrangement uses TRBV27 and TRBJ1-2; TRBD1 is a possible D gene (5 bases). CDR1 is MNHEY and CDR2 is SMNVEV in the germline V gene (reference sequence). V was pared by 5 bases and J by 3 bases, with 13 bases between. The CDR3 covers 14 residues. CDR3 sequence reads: CASSPPGRDYGYTF. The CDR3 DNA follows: TGTGCCAGCAGTCCCCCAGGGAGGGACTATGGCTACACCTTC.

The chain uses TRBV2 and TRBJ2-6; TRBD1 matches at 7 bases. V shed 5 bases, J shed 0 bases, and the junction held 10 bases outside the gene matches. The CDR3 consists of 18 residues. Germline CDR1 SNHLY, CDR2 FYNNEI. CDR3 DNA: TGTGCCAGCAGTTTCCCGCAGGGGGATCCCTCTGGGGCCAACGTCCTGACTTTC. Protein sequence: CASSFPQGDPSGANVLTF.

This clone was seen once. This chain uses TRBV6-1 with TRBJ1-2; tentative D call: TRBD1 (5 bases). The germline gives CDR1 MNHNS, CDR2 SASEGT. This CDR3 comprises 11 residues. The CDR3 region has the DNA TGTCAAGTGGAGGGGAGCTATGGCTACACCTTC. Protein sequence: CQVEGSYGYTF.

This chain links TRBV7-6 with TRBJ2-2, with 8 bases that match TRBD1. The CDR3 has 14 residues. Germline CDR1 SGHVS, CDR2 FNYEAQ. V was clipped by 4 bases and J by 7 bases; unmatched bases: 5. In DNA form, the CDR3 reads TGTGCCAGCAGCTGCAGGGGGCCGGGCGGGGAGCTGTTTTTT. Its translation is CASSCRGPGGELFF.

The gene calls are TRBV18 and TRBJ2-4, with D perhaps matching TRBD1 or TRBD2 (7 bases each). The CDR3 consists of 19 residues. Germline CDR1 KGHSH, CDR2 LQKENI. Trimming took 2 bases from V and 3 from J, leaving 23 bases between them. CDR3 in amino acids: CASSPSDREGLVGKNIQYF. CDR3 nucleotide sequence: TGTGCCAGCTCACCAAGTGACAGGGAGGGGCTGGTAGGCAAAAACATTCAGTACTTC.

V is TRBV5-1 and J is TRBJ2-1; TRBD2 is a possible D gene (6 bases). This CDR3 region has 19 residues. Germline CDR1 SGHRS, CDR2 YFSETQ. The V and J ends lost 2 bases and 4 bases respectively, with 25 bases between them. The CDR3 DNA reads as TGCGCCAGCAGCTTAAAACGGGACTCCGTACTCACAAGATACAATGAGCAGTTCTTC. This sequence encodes CASSLKRDSVLTRYNEQFF.

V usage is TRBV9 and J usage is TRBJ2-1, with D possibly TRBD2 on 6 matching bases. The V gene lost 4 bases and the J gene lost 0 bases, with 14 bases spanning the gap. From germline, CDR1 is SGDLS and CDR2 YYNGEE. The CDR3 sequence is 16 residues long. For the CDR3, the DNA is TGTGCCAGCAGCACCCCGTGGGAGGACTCCTACAATGAGCAGTTCTTC. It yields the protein CASSTPWEDSYNEQFF.

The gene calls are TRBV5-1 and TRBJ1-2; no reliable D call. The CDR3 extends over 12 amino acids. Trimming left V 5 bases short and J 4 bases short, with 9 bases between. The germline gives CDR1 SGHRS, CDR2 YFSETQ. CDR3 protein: CASRGRTYGYTF. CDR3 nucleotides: TGCGCCAGCAGAGGACGGACCTATGGCTACACCTTC. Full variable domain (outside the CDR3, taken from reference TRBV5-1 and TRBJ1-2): KAGVTQTPRYLIKTRGQQVTLSCSPISGHRSVSWYQQTPGQGLQFLFEYFSETQRNKGNFPGRFSGRQFSNSRSEMNVSTLELGDSALYLCASRGRTYGYTFGSGTRLTVV.

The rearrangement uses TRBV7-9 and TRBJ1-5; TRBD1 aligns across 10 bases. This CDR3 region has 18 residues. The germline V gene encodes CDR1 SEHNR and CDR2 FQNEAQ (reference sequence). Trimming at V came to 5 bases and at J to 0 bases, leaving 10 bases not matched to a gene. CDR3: CASSETGTGDYSNQPQHF. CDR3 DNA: TGTGCCAGCAGCGAAACCGGGACAGGGGATTATAGCAATCAGCCCCAGCATTTT.

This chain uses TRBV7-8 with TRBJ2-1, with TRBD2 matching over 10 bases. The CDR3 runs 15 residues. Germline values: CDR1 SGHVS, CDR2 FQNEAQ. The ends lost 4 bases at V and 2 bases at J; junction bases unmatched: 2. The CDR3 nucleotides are TGTGCCAGCAGCTCCGGGACTAGCGCCTACAATGAGCAGTTCTTC. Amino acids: CASSSGTSAYNEQFF. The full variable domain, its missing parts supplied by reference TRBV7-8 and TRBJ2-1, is GAGVSQSPRYKVAKRGQDVALRCDPISGHVSLFWYQQALGQGPEFLTYFQNEAQLDKSGLPSDRFFAERPEGSVSTLKIQRTQQEDSAVYLCASSSGTSAYNEQFFGPGTRLTVL.

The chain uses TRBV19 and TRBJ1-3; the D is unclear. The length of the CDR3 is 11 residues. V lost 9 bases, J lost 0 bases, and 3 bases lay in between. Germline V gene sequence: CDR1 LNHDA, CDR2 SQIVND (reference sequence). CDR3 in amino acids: CASLSGNTIYF. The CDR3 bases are TGTGCCAGCCTCTCTGGAAACACCATATATTTT.